This TCR beta chain was documented in a study of T cells after yellow fever vaccination. Study-wide results and limits: Secondary responses were weaker yet peaked faster, day 5 versus 15. A large majority of primary-vaccination clones showed up again after the booster (just under 97% CD4, about 90% CD8). Clonotypes appearing in both CD4 and CD8 compartments existed, and their share was small.

As concerns this clonotype: Its antigen remains unidentified.

Template switching by 5'RACE produced TCR cDNA, adding a universal primer site and UMIs. TCRdb ran MiXCR on the 5' RACE reads and lists one entry per CDR3 protein. The sample contains roughly 340,000 distinct CDR3 sequences, approximately 9% of which appear only once. Trimming cost V 4 bases and J 7 bases; bases outside gene matches: 9. CDR1 LGHDT and CDR2 YNNKEL come from the germline V gene (reference sequence). The CDR3 loop spans 14 amino acids. The TCR sequence derives from a man younger than 30 who received the YFV17D yellow fever vaccine. This specimen consisted of PBMCs, obtained on the day of the first yellow fever vaccination. V gene TRBV3-1 combines with J gene TRBJ1-1; 7 bases fit TRBD1. CDR3 bases: TGTGCCAGCAGCCCGCAGACAGGGTGGGGTGAAGCTTTCTTT. It is translated as CASSPQTGWGEAFF.